The rows below give T cell receptor beta chains drawn from one sample of a study of T cell changes during pregnancy in multiple sclerosis. The assay was immunoSEQ multiplex PCR, and TCRdb's table has in-frame clones only and misses some. The sample lists about 61,000 clones, roughly 88% occurring once. The material was peripheral blood, obtained in the first trimester of pregnancy. The receptors originated from a female donor with multiple sclerosis, enrolled in a pregnancy study. CDR3s include the opening cysteine and the closing phenylalanine or tryptophan. A D gene is named only where the DNA matches it firmly.

D,V,CDR3
TRBD2,TRBV13,CASSLTSGKYEQYF
TRBD2,TRBV7-2,CASSIAGARYEQYF
-,TRBV6-5,CASTHRTGSTEAFF
-,TRBV10-3,CAITKDTAGNTIYF
-,TRBV9,CASSGGQSYNEQFF
TRBD1,TRBV7-2,CASSFRQGIKRGYTF
-,TRBV19,CASSALGGTTEAFF
-,TRBV5-5,CASSGGSSDTGTDTQYF
TRBD1,TRBV7-2,CASSLRQGETEAFF
TRBD2,TRBV2,CASSLAGVAGELFF
TRBD2,TRBV6-1,CASSGLAGGGNEQFF
-,TRBV30,CAVGEVHEKLFF
-,TRBV27,CASSLSFGGKHSYEQYF
TRBD2,TRBV5-4,CASSPGTNNEQFF
-,TRBV19,CASSIQGAGVGGYNEQFF
TRBD2,TRBV6-5,CASSYSAGEIAGELFF
TRBD1,TRBV19,CASSVDGQGILRGYTF
-,TRBV18,CASSRDGEWQPQHF
-,TRBV4-2,CASSQDGGQPYEQYF
TRBD2,TRBV7-9,CASSLARGLDMETQYF
-,TRBV5-6,CASSLEGDTTYGYTF
-,TRBV30,CAWSDSGDEQFF
TRBD1,TRBV28,CASSITGAGYTF
-,TRBV29-1,CSVELTSCNQPQHF
-,TRBV6-6,CASSSGGEPQHF
TRBD2,TRBV19,CASSIEWLAGGNEQFF
-,TRBV28,CASSPRGARSSGNTIYF
TRBD2,TRBV27,CASRVAGLAITGELFF
-,TRBV2,CASSRAAAAKEKLFF
TRBD1,TRBV18,CASSPNRGANEKLFF
TRBD2,TRBV27,CASSFGLATSSYEQYF
TRBD1,TRBV6-5,CASSRTGGEKLFF
TRBD1,TRBV29-1,CSVMTGGTDTQYF
TRBD1,TRBV7-2,CASSSTGGFYNEQFF
TRBD2,TRBV19,CASSRTSLNEQFF